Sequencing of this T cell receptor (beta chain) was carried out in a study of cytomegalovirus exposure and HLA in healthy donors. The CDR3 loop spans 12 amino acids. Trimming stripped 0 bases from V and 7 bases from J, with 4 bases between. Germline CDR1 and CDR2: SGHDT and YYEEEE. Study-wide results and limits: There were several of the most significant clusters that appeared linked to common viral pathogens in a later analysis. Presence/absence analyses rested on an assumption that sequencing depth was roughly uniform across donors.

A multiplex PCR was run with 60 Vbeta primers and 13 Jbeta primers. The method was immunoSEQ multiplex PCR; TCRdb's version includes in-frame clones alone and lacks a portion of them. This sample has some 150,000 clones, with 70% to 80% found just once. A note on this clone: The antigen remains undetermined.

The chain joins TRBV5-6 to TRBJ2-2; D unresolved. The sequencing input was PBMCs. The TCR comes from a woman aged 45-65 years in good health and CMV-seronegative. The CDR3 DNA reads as TGTGCCAGCAGCTTGGCAGTCGGGGAGCTGTTTTTT. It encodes CASSLAVGELFF.